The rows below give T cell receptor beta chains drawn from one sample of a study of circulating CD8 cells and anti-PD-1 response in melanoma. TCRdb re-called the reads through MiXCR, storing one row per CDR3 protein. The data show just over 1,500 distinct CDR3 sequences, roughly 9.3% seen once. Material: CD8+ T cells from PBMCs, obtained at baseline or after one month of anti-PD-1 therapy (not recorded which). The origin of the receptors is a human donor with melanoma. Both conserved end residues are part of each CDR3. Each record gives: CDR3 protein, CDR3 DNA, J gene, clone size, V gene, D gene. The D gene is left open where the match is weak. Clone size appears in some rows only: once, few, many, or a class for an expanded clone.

CASSSRGAGELFF	TGTGCCAGCAGCTCACGGGGCGCCGGGGAGCTGTTTTTT	TRBJ2-2	medium-sized	TRBV7-3	.
CASSRNFYEQYF	TGTGCCAGTAGTAGGAACTTCTACGAGCAGTACTTC	TRBJ2-7	medium-sized	TRBV19	.
CASSLGRGADYGYTF	TGTGCCAGCAGTTTGGGGCGGGGGGCGGACTATGGCTACACCTTC	TRBJ1-2	medium-sized	TRBV27	.
CAGGGWKGYTF	TGTGCGGGAGGGGGTTGGAAGGGCTACACCTTC	TRBJ1-2	few	TRBV19	.
CASSRGRGYYNEQFF	TGTGCCAGCAGCCGAGGAAGGGGGTATTACAATGAGCAGTTCTTC	TRBJ2-1	medium-sized	TRBV4-2	.
CSASWPDTQYF	TGCAGTGCTTCTTGGCCAGATACGCAGTATTTT	TRBJ2-3	large	TRBV20-1	.
CASSVGDRVYEQYF	TGTGCCAGCAGCGTTGGGGACAGGGTCTACGAGCAGTACTTC	TRBJ2-7	.	TRBV5-4	TRBD1
CASSSGQGVEKLFF	TGTGCCAGCAGTTCGGGACAGGGGGTTGAAAAACTGTTTTTT	TRBJ1-4	medium-sized	TRBV27	TRBD1
CSVRLESSYEQYF	TGCAGCGTTAGACTAGAGAGCTCCTACGAGCAGTACTTC	TRBJ2-7	.	TRBV29-1	.
CASRDRVDSPLHF	TGTGCCAGCAGGGACAGGGTTGATTCACCCCTCCACTTT	TRBJ1-6	medium-sized	TRBV27	TRBD1
CASSLTGGDQPQHF	TGTGCCAGCAGTCTGACAGGGGGTGACCAGCCCCAGCATTTT	TRBJ1-5	medium-sized	TRBV27	TRBD1
CASKTSASADTQYF	TGTGCCAGCAAAACTTCGGCTAGTGCAGATACGCAGTATTTT	TRBJ2-3	.	TRBV2	.
CASSPEDGSDAEQYF	TGTGCCAGCAGCCCAGAAGACGGGTCAGATGCCGAGCAGTACTTC	TRBJ2-7	few	TRBV3-1	.
CASMSGDNYGYTF	TGTGCCAGTATGTCAGGGGATAACTATGGCTACACCTTC	TRBJ1-2	medium-sized	TRBV19	.
CSASYTGYEQYF	TGCAGTGCCTCCTATACAGGGTACGAGCAGTACTTC	TRBJ2-7	medium-sized	TRBV20-1	.
CASSSGNTGELFF	TGTGCCAGCAGTTCGGGGAACACCGGGGAGCTGTTTTTT	TRBJ2-2	medium-sized	TRBV9	.
CASSIAGDEQYF	TGTGCCAGTAGTATAGCGGGTGACGAGCAGTACTTC	TRBJ2-7	.	TRBV19	.
CASSQDLPNTEAFF	TGCGCCAGCAGCCAAGATCTTCCAAACACTGAAGCTTTCTTT	TRBJ1-1	medium-sized	TRBV4-1	.
CASSPGQGTEKLFF	TGTGCCAGCAGCCCGGGACAGGGCACTGAAAAACTGTTTTTT	TRBJ1-4	large	TRBV9	TRBD1
CASSEFEEQETQYF	TGTGCCAGCAGTGAGTTTGAAGAACAAGAGACCCAGTACTTC	TRBJ2-5	large	TRBV2	.
CASSIAPLGYTF	TGTGCCAGTAGTATAGCCCCATTGGGCTACACCTTC	TRBJ1-2	large	TRBV19	.
CAWGRPYEQYF	TGTGCCTGGGGGCGACCCTACGAGCAGTACTTC	TRBJ2-7	.	TRBV30	.
CASSPLAGSGELFF	TGTGCCAGCAGTCCACTAGCGGGCTCCGGGGAGCTGTTTTTT	TRBJ2-2	medium-sized	TRBV27	TRBD2
CSVEDLAQGEGADTQYF	TGCAGCGTTGAAGATTTGGCGCAGGGGGAAGGAGCAGATACGCAGTATTTT	TRBJ2-3	.	TRBV29-1	TRBD1
CASSPPGRVTYEQYF	TGTGCCAGCAGTCCCCCGGGACGGGTTACCTACGAGCAGTACTTC	TRBJ2-7	medium-sized	TRBV27	.
CASSDSHSTDTQYF	TGTGCCAGCAGTGATTCCCATAGCACAGATACGCAGTATTTT	TRBJ2-3	large	TRBV2	.
CASSFGQGNQPQHF	TGTGCCAGCAGCTTTGGACAGGGAAATCAGCCCCAGCATTTT	TRBJ1-5	medium-sized	TRBV7-2	TRBD1
CASSFPEKYNEQFF	TGTGCCAGCAGTTTCCCGGAAAAGTACAATGAGCAGTTCTTC	TRBJ2-1	medium-sized	TRBV25-1	.
CASSWSENTEAFF	TGTGCCAGCAGTTGGTCAGAGAACACTGAAGCTTTCTTT	TRBJ1-1	large	TRBV27	.
CATSDAGSTGELFF	TGTGCCACCAGTGACGCGGGGAGCACCGGGGAGCTGTTTTTT	TRBJ2-2	large	TRBV24-1	.
CSATPIEGKDEQYF	TGCAGTGCTACTCCCATTGAAGGGAAGGACGAGCAGTACTTC	TRBJ2-7	large	TRBV20-1	.
CASSQTAGKETQYF	TGCGCCAGCAGCCAAACAGCGGGGAAAGAGACCCAGTACTTC	TRBJ2-5	.	TRBV4-1	TRBD2
CASSIWLGDQETQYF	TGTGCCAGTAGTATATGGCTTGGTGACCAAGAGACCCAGTACTTC	TRBJ2-5	medium-sized	TRBV19	.
CASTIRHLNGGYTF	TGTGCCAGTACCATTAGGCACCTTAATGGTGGCTACACCTTC	TRBJ1-2	large	TRBV19	.
CASSEYGNNEQFF	TGTGCCAGCAGTGAATATGGTAACAATGAGCAGTTCTTC	TRBJ2-1	medium-sized	TRBV25-1	.
CASSQEWGSGYGYTF	TGCGCCAGCAGCCAAGAATGGGGTAGCGGTTATGGCTACACCTTC	TRBJ1-2	medium-sized	TRBV4-3	.
CASSQDLGVEEQYF	TGCGCCAGCAGCCAAGATCTGGGCGTGGAAGAGCAGTACTTC	TRBJ2-7	.	TRBV4-1	.
CASSVLPTGELFF	TGTGCCAGCAGCGTATTGCCGACCGGGGAGCTGTTTTTT	TRBJ2-2	large	TRBV9	.
CASSESTLGTYNEQFF	TGTGCCAGTAGTGAATCGACGCTAGGCACCTACAATGAGCAGTTCTTC	TRBJ2-1	large	TRBV19	.
CASSRLSAGVTDTQYF	TGTGCCAGCAGCCGGCTCTCAGCGGGGGTTACAGATACGCAGTATTTT	TRBJ2-3	large	TRBV3-1	TRBD2
CSADSSGGALYNEQFF	TGCAGTGCTGACTCTAGCGGGGGGGCCTTGTACAATGAGCAGTTCTTC	TRBJ2-1	large	TRBV20-1	TRBD2
CASSPGSAGANVLTF	TGTGCCAGTAGCCCTGGCAGTGCCGGGGCCAACGTCCTGACTTTC	TRBJ2-6	few	TRBV19	.
CASSPWGGANQPQHF	TGTGCCAGTAGTCCTTGGGGGGGGGCTAATCAGCCCCAGCATTTT	TRBJ1-5	medium-sized	TRBV19	.
CASSISGMNTEAFF	TGTGCCAGTAGTATATCCGGGATGAACACTGAAGCTTTCTTT	TRBJ1-1	.	TRBV19	.
CASTLRQGTNYGYTF	TGTGCCAGCACCCTTAGACAGGGAACTAACTATGGCTACACCTTC	TRBJ1-2	few	TRBV7-3	TRBD1
CASSLDGNTEAFF	TGTGCCAGTAGTTTGGACGGGAACACTGAAGCTTTCTTT	TRBJ1-1	large	TRBV19	.
CASSEALELAGIETQYF	TGTGCCAGCAGTGAAGCGCTTGAACTAGCGGGGATAGAGACCCAGTACTTC	TRBJ2-5	medium-sized	TRBV2	TRBD2
CASSFSDRYGYTF	TGTGCCAGTAGTTTTTCGGACCGCTATGGCTACACCTTC	TRBJ1-2	few	TRBV19	.
CAGRAGISYEQYF	TGTGCCGGGAGGGCCGGAATCTCCTACGAGCAGTACTTC	TRBJ2-7	medium-sized	TRBV2	TRBD2
CASVDGTDTQYF	TGTGCCAGTGTGGACGGCACAGATACGCAGTATTTT	TRBJ2-3	medium-sized	TRBV19	.